In this sample, the clone carrying this TCR beta chain turned up a few times. Its antigen remains unidentified. The entry originates in a study of OX40 agonist ivuxolimab in advanced cancers. Study at large: The dose-escalation cohort had hepatocellular carcinoma, melanoma, renal cell or head and neck cancer. Prior anti-PD-1, anti-PD-L1 or anti-CTLA-4 therapy was allowed; roughly 40% had some.

Study findings and constraints: Clonal expansion from baseline to week 6 occurred in both CD4+ and CD8+ T cells. There were, on average, more expanded clones in CD8+ T cells than in CD4+.

Sequencing used immunoSEQ multiplex PCR; TCRdb keeps in-frame clones, though not all of them. Here the sample spans around 48,000 clones, approximately 85% being singletons. Germline V gene data show CDR1 as WSHSY and CDR2 as SAAADI. V shed 8 bases and J shed 0 bases, with 10 bases lying between them. CDR3 length: 13 amino acids. Sequences were derived from CD4+ or CD8+ T cells sorted from blood, sampled in a trial of the OX40 agonist ivuxolimab. The chain couples TRBV10-2 to TRBJ1-1; D is ambiguous. The TCR originated in an adult with an advanced solid tumor such as melanoma, head and neck, liver or kidney cancer. CDR3 nucleotides: TGCGCCAGCGGGCGGGCCATGAACACTGAAGCTTTCTTT. Residues: CASGRAMNTEAFF.